This is a list of T cell receptor beta chains from one sample in a study of T-cell memory formation after mild COVID-19. MiXCR was run by TCRdb on the 5' RACE reads, yielding one entry per CDR3 protein. Here the sample spans approximately 100,000 distinct CDR3 sequences, roughly 25% being singletons. The sequencing sample was made of PBMCs or a T cell subset sorted from them (not recorded which). These receptors were collected from a man between 18 and 29 years old who had mild COVID-19 (a few samples of this study predate the infection). Cell type and time point are not known. Each CDR3 is given with its conserved first and last residue. A D gene is named only where the DNA matches it firmly. Clone sizes are given selectively: once, few, many, or a class where the clone is expanded.

clone_size	v_call	j_call	d_call	cdr3_aa	cdr3_nt
-	TRBV24-1	TRBJ2-5	TRBD2	CATSEAGDEETQYF	TGTGCCACCAGTGAGGCGGGAGATGAAGAGACCCAGTACTTC
-	TRBV5-4	TRBJ1-6	-	CASSLLPGYEVSPLHF	TGTGCCAGCAGCTTGCTTCCCGGTTACGAGGTTTCACCCCTCCACTTT
-	TRBV4-2	TRBJ2-3	TRBD2	CASSQGTSGTTDTQYF	TGTGCCAGCAGCCAGGGGACTAGCGGAACTACAGATACGCAGTATTTT
-	TRBV13	TRBJ1-1	-	CASREGDTEAFF	TGTGCCAGCAGGGAGGGGGACACTGAAGCTTTCTTT
few	TRBV6-5	TRBJ1-1	-	CASSYSMVRNTEAFF	TGTGCCAGCAGTTACTCGATGGTCCGGAACACTGAAGCTTTCTTT
few	TRBV6-5	TRBJ1-2	TRBD1	CASSYSILGQGDGYTF	TGTGCCAGCAGTTACTCGATTCTTGGACAGGGGGATGGCTACACCTTC
medium-sized	TRBV6-4	TRBJ2-2	-	CASSEANTGELFF	TGTGCCAGCAGTGAGGCGAACACCGGGGAGCTGTTTTTT
-	TRBV10-3	TRBJ2-1	-	CAISDRGLREQFF	TGTGCCATCAGTGATCGGGGTCTGAGAGAGCAGTTCTTC
-	TRBV20-1	TRBJ2-7	-	CSAPSRVAYEQYF	TGCAGTGCCCCCAGTAGGGTGGCATACGAGCAGTACTTC
-	TRBV9	TRBJ2-1	TRBD1	CASSGTGNPNEQFF	TGTGCCAGCAGCGGGACAGGGAATCCAAATGAGCAGTTCTTC
-	TRBV5-1	TRBJ2-2	TRBD1	CASSLARTGDTGELFF	TGCGCCAGCAGCTTGGCCCGGACAGGGGACACCGGGGAGCTGTTTTTT
-	TRBV20-1	TRBJ1-2	-	CSASRQGEGYTF	TGCAGTGCTAGCCGTCAGGGTGAAGGCTACACCTTC
few	TRBV6-2/TRBV6-3	TRBJ2-5	-	CASSYWPQETQYF	TGTGCCAGCAGTTACTGGCCCCAAGAGACCCAGTACTTC
-	TRBV7-9	TRBJ1-1	-	CASSFPGGRGTEAFF	TGTGCCAGCAGCTTTCCCGGGGGCAGGGGCACTGAAGCTTTCTTT
-	TRBV21-1	TRBJ2-3	-	CASTLKGEGPDTQYF	TGTGCCAGCACCCTAAAGGGGGAGGGCCCAGATACGCAGTATTTT
-	TRBV20-1	TRBJ2-3	-	CSARRDGGLVDTQYF	TGCAGTGCTAGACGGGACGGGGGATTAGTGGATACGCAGTATTTT
-	TRBV20-1	TRBJ2-3	-	CSALPGLRTDTQYF	TGCAGTGCTTTGCCGGGACTCAGGACAGATACGCAGTATTTT
-	TRBV2	TRBJ2-3	-	CASRDLADSSGTQYF	TGTGCCAGCAGGGATCTAGCGGACAGCTCTGGTACGCAGTATTTT
few	TRBV10-3	TRBJ1-1	-	CAISENGGERATEAFF	TGTGCCATCAGTGAGAACGGAGGGGAGAGGGCCACTGAAGCTTTCTTT
few	TRBV6-5	TRBJ2-3	-	CASTRPPLDTQYF	TGTGCCAGCACCCGACCCCCCCTAGATACGCAGTATTTT
many	TRBV2	TRBJ2-3	-	CASSDSTDTQYF	TGTGCCAGCAGTGACAGCACAGATACGCAGTATTTT
few	TRBV6-4	TRBJ2-1	TRBD2	CASSYTSGGNNEQFF	TGTGCCAGCAGTTACACTAGCGGGGGGAACAATGAGCAGTTCTTC
few	TRBV11-2	TRBJ1-1	-	CASSLGWRSEAFF	TGTGCCAGCAGCTTAGGGTGGAGAAGTGAAGCTTTCTTT
few	TRBV5-1	TRBJ1-4	-	CASSLRGLNEKLFF	TGCGCCAGCAGCCTCCGTGGGCTAAATGAAAAACTGTTTTTT
-	TRBV7-3	TRBJ2-3	TRBD1	CASSAQGMDGDTQYF	TGTGCCAGCAGCGCACAGGGGATGGACGGAGATACGCAGTATTTT
few	TRBV5-1	TRBJ1-1	-	CASSSRYREWTEAFF	TGCGCCAGCAGCTCGAGGTACAGGGAGTGGACTGAAGCTTTCTTT
-	TRBV7-9	TRBJ2-3	TRBD2	CASSPRETDTQYF	TGTGCCAGCAGCCCGCGGGAGACAGATACGCAGTATTTT
-	TRBV6-2/TRBV6-3	TRBJ2-7	-	CASSPGLSYEQYF	TGTGCCAGCAGTCCAGGACTGTCCTACGAGCAGTACTTC
-	TRBV4-1	TRBJ2-3	TRBD2	CASSPPGRGADTQYF	TGCGCCAGCAGCCCCCCCGGGAGGGGCGCAGATACGCAGTATTTT
-	TRBV20-1	TRBJ1-5	TRBD1	CSARDREAQPQHF	TGCAGTGCTCGGGACAGGGAGGCTCAGCCCCAGCATTTT
-	TRBV6-2/TRBV6-3	TRBJ2-5	TRBD2	CASSMLAVETQYF	TGTGCCAGCTCCATGCTAGCGGTTGAGACCCAGTACTTC
few	TRBV9	TRBJ2-7	TRBD1	CASSVGQGWGYEQYF	TGTGCCAGCAGCGTAGGACAGGGATGGGGTTACGAGCAGTACTTC
-	TRBV10-3	TRBJ2-4	-	CAISESLGSVRDIQYF	TGTGCCATCAGTGAGTCGCTAGGGTCGGTAAGGGACATTCAGTACTTC
-	TRBV5-1	TRBJ1-6	-	CASSLSWEGGNSPLHF	TGCGCCAGCAGCTTGAGTTGGGAGGGGGGGAATTCACCCCTCCACTTT
-	TRBV12-3/TRBV12-4	TRBJ2-3	TRBD2	CASTIAGGTDTQYF	TGTGCCAGCACCATAGCGGGGGGGACAGATACGCAGTATTTT
few	TRBV15	TRBJ2-1	TRBD1	CATSSFGTGWNEQFF	TGTGCCACCAGCAGCTTCGGGACAGGGTGGAATGAGCAGTTCTTC
few	TRBV15	TRBJ2-1	-	CATSSSSSYNEQFF	TGTGCCACCTCCAGCTCGAGCTCCTACAATGAGCAGTTCTTC
-	TRBV29-1	TRBJ1-2	TRBD1	CNGQGQDGYTF	TGCAACGGACAGGGGCAGGATGGCTACACCTTC
few	TRBV6-2/TRBV6-3	TRBJ2-1	-	CASSLSFRGNEQFF	TGTGCCAGCAGCCTTAGTTTCAGGGGCAATGAGCAGTTCTTC
-	TRBV12-3/TRBV12-4	TRBJ2-3	-	CASTKVGGVGDTQYF	TGTGCCAGCACCAAGGTCGGCGGGGTGGGAGATACGCAGTATTTT
-	TRBV5-1	TRBJ2-7	-	CASSWSGSQSSYEQYF	TGCGCCAGCAGCTGGTCAGGTAGTCAGAGCTCCTACGAGCAGTACTTC
-	TRBV5-5	TRBJ1-2	TRBD1	CASSFRQGASYGYTF	TGTGCCAGCAGCTTCAGACAGGGGGCCAGCTATGGCTACACCTTC
-	TRBV7-9	TRBJ1-2	-	CASTPPGANYGYTF	TGTGCCAGCACCCCTCCGGGAGCTAACTATGGCTACACCTTC
few	TRBV29-1	TRBJ2-7	TRBD1	CSVALLDRQDGDEQYF	TGCAGCGTTGCCCTTTTGGACAGGCAGGACGGCGACGAGCAGTACTTC
-	TRBV12-3/TRBV12-4	TRBJ2-5	TRBD2	CASRIIPGGNRETQYF	TGTGCCAGCAGAATAATACCGGGGGGGAATAGGGAGACCCAGTACTTC
once	TRBV20-1	TRBJ1-1	-	CSAWGEQGNTEAFF	TGCAGTGCTTGGGGAGAACAGGGAAACACTGAAGCTTTCTTT
-	TRBV12-5	TRBJ2-7	TRBD1	CASGDTQGREQYF	TGTGCTAGTGGTGATACACAGGGGAGAGAGCAGTACTTC
few	TRBV7-2	TRBJ2-5	-	CASSIRAGFQETQYF	TGTGCCAGCAGCATACGGGCAGGATTCCAAGAGACCCAGTACTTC
-	TRBV7-9	TRBJ1-4	TRBD1	CASSRTGRREKLFF	TGTGCCAGCAGTCGGACAGGGCGTCGAGAAAAACTGTTTTTT
many	TRBV12-3/TRBV12-4	TRBJ1-5	TRBD1	CASRRGREKPQHF	TGTGCCAGCAGAAGGGGGCGTGAGAAGCCCCAGCATTTT
-	TRBV5-1	TRBJ2-1	TRBD1	CASSLAMGQGSYNEQFF	TGCGCCAGCAGCTTGGCTATGGGACAGGGGTCCTACAATGAGCAGTTCTTC
-	TRBV3-1	TRBJ2-5	-	CASSQEQFSLQETQYF	TGTGCCAGCAGCCAAGAGCAATTTTCCCTCCAAGAGACCCAGTACTTC
-	TRBV6-2/TRBV6-3	TRBJ1-2	-	CASSPVSYGYTF	TGTGCCAGCAGCCCCGTTTCTTATGGCTACACCTTC
many	TRBV7-6	TRBJ2-3	-	CASSLAVGTTDTQYF	TGTGCCAGCAGCTTAGCAGTGGGCACCACAGATACGCAGTATTTT
-	TRBV25-1	TRBJ2-7	TRBD2	CASSDGGGGGEQYF	TGTGCCAGCAGTGACGGCGGGGGAGGCGGCGAGCAGTACTTC
-	TRBV7-9	TRBJ2-7	-	CASSWTGTSYEQYF	TGTGCCAGCAGTTGGACCGGGACCTCCTACGAGCAGTACTTC
many	TRBV5-6	TRBJ2-6	-	CASSLLGRVGIGANVLTF	TGTGCCAGCAGCTTGCTAGGCAGGGTGGGAATTGGGGCCAACGTCCTGACTTTC
-	TRBV6-5	TRBJ2-7	-	CASSYGASREQYF	TGTGCCAGCAGTTACGGGGCGAGTCGCGAGCAGTACTTC
-	TRBV6-1	TRBJ2-7	-	CASSRILSYEQYF	TGTGCCAGCAGTCGGATATTAAGCTACGAGCAGTACTTC
few	TRBV27	TRBJ2-1	-	CASSITFFSREQFF	TGTGCCAGCAGTATCACCTTCTTCTCTCGTGAGCAGTTCTTC